Below are 29 T cell receptor beta chains sequenced from a single sample in a study of neurological immune-mediated disorders. A single record per CDR3 protein comes from TCRdb applying MiXCR to the 5' RACE reads. Found here are 84,000 or so distinct CDR3 sequences, 10% of them singletons; the top ten hold more than 1.5%. The sample comprised PBMCs. The receptor source for this set is a man aged 40-55 years in good health.

This clonotype was found many times. The CDR3 is CASSLGGPGLRSYEQYF. The DNA of the CDR3 is TGTGCCAGCAGCTTAGGGGGCCCGGGCCTTAGATCCTACGAGCAGTACTTC. The gene calls are TRBV7-6 and TRBJ2-7; a possible D gene is TRBD1 (5 bases). CDR3 size: 17 residues. The V end was cut by 1 base, the J end by 1 base, with 17 bases between. From germline, CDR1 is SGHVS and CDR2 FNYEAQ.

This clonotype was detected only a few times. A read error may explain this, as a much larger clone is one base away. The chain joins TRBV14 to TRBJ2-2, with 8 positions matching TRBD1. Germline CDR1 reads SGHDN; CDR2 reads FVKESK. The CDR3 extends over 18 amino acids. V shed 0 bases and J 6 bases; nucleotides not matched to a gene: 12. The CDR3 DNA follows: TGTGCCAGCAGCCAAGATTACGGACAGGGTGTTAACCCCGGGGAGCTGTTTTTT. Its translation: CASSQDYGQGVNPGELFF.

This clonotype was counted a few times. The chain employs TRBV6-5 and TRBJ2-2; TRBD1 might be the D (5 bases). This CDR3 comprises 17 residues. Germline V lookup: CDR1 MNHEY, CDR2 SVGAGI. Deletions cut 6 bases from V and 2 bases from J, with 19 bases between. CDR3 in DNA: TGTGCCAGCAGCCGAGCTAGGCCAGGGCTCAACACCGGGGAGCTGTTTTTT. Its protein product is CASSRARPGLNTGELFF.

This clonotype showed up just a few times. The gene calls are TRBV5-1 and TRBJ2-3; TRBD2 aligns across 11 bases. This CDR3 spans 16 amino acids. The V and J ends lost 1 base and 4 bases, in that order; junction bases with no gene match: 5. Germline CDR1 and CDR2: SGHRS and YFSETQ. CDR3 loop: CASSLRGSGGADTQYF. The CDR3 DNA is TGCGCCAGCAGCTTGCGCGGTAGCGGGGGGGCAGATACGCAGTATTTT.

This clonotype was counted many times. The chain uses TRBV20-1 and TRBJ1-4, with D possibly TRBD1 on 5 matching bases. Trimming left V 7 bases short and J 4 bases short, with 7 bases between. CDR3 size: 11 residues. The germline CDR1 and CDR2 sequences are DFQATT and SNEGSKA (reference sequence). In nucleotides, the CDR3 is TGCAGTGGGGGGTATAATGAAAAACTGTTTTTT. It translates to CSGGYNEKLFF.

This clonotype was recorded at least ten times. The chain carries TRBV5-1 and TRBJ1-1; perhaps TRBD1 as D (5 bases). There are 14 residues in the CDR3. Germline V gene sequence: CDR1 SGHRS, CDR2 YFSETQ. V gave up 0 bases and J gave up 5 bases, with 11 bases separating them. CDR3 in DNA: TGCGCCAGCAGCTTGGAGGCAGGGAAAACTGAAGCTTTCTTT. Translating it yields CASSLEAGKTEAFF.

At least ten counts were recorded for this clonotype. CDR3 residues: CSAPGQGGTEAFF. The CDR3 DNA is TGCAGTGCCCCGGGACAGGGAGGCACTGAAGCTTTCTTT. The rearrangement uses TRBV20-1 and TRBJ1-1; TRBD1 agrees at 9 bases. With 6 bases clipped from V and 4 bases from J, the junction kept 6 bases outside the gene matches. The CDR3 extends over 13 amino acids. The germline V gene has CDR1 DFQATT and CDR2 SNEGSKA (reference sequence).

The CDR3 nucleotides are TGTGCCAGCAGCTTAACAGCTTACGACAGGAGGGATTACAATGAGCAGTTCTTC. Its translation is CASSLTAYDRRDYNEQFF. J is TRBJ2-1 and V is TRBV7-3; D tentatively fits TRBD1 or TRBD2 (6 bases each). Germline CDR1 and CDR2: SGHTA and FQGTGA. The CDR3 runs 18 residues. Trimming shortened V by 0 bases and J by 4 bases, and 19 bases separated the two germline ends.

Details on this clonotype: One end of the junction fails to match germline, which may point to a read error. V is TRBV9 and J is TRBJ1-1; D may be TRBD1 (6 bases). Germline V lookup: CDR1 SGDLS, CDR2 YYNGEE. The CDR3 loop spans 14 amino acids. The CDR3 nucleotides read TGTACCAGCAGCGCCCTACAGGGAAACACTGAAGCTTTCTTT. This encodes CTSSALQGNTEAFF.

In its sample, this clonotype was seen many times. J is TRBJ2-7 and V is TRBV7-9, with D perhaps TRBD1 (5 bases). Germline V gene lookup returns CDR1 SEHNR and CDR2 FQNEAQ (reference sequence). Trimming cost V 4 bases and J 2 bases, with 12 bases left between them. The CDR3 contains 14 residues. The CDR3 DNA is TGTGCCAGCAGCTCCGAGACAGCCACCTACGAGCAGTACTTC. Residues: CASSSETATYEQYF.

This clonotype has just a few counts. V and J are TRBV6-5 and TRBJ1-6; 8 bases line up with TRBD1. This CDR3 contains 18 residues. The germline V gene has CDR1 MNHEY and CDR2 SVGAGI. Trimming removed 7 bases from V and 0 bases from J; junction bases left unmatched: 11. CDR3 loop: CASTPDRVADSYNSPLHF. CDR3 coding DNA: TGTGCCAGCACTCCGGACAGGGTGGCAGACTCCTATAATTCACCCCTCCACTTT.

This clonotype was seen at least ten times. The rearrangement joins TRBV20-1 to TRBJ1-4, with 9 positions matching TRBD1. Germline trimming cut 7 bases from V and 8 bases from J; bases unmatched to any gene: 8. Germline V gives CDR1 DFQATT, CDR2 SNEGSKA (reference sequence). CDR3 length: 13 amino acids. The CDR3 sequence: CSVAGTGNEKLFF. The CDR3 DNA reads TGCAGTGTTGCCGGGACAGGGAACGAAAAACTGTTTTTT.

J is TRBJ2-7 and V is TRBV2, with 7 positions matching TRBD2. V gave up 3 bases and J gave up 7 bases; unmatched junction bases: 6. Germline V gives CDR1 SNHLY, CDR2 FYNNEI. The CDR3 runs 13 residues. The DNA for the CDR3 is TGTGCCAGCAGTGAGGTCCGCGGGGGAGAGCAGTACTTC. It translates to CASSEVRGGEQYF. Full variable domain (remainder filled in from reference TRBV2 and TRBJ2-7): EPEVTQTPSHQVTQMGQEVILRCVPISNHLYFYWYRQILGQKVEFLVSFYNNEISEKSEIFDDQFSVERPDGSNFTLKIRSTKLEDSAMYFCASSEVRGGEQYFGPGTRLTVT.

At least ten counts were recorded for this clonotype. The rearrangement links TRBV5-1 to TRBJ1-4; no clear D. This CDR3 has 14 residues. Germline values: CDR1 SGHRS, CDR2 YFSETQ. V lost 0 bases and J 7 bases, leaving 10 bases between the germline ends. As DNA, the CDR3 is TGCGCCAGCAGCTTGGTCCGGGGAGGTGAAAAACTGTTTTTT. Translated: CASSLVRGGEKLFF.

The sample holds many counts of this clonotype. V gene TRBV15 combines with J gene TRBJ1-1; no firm D call. V lost 5 bases and J lost 1, with 8 bases in between. The CDR3 has 13 residues. The germline CDR1 and CDR2 sequences are LNHNV and YYDKDF (reference sequence). The CDR3 DNA follows: TGTGCCACCAGCCAGGACGGGAACACTGAAGCTTTCTTT. It translates to CATSQDGNTEAFF.

Ten or more counts support this clonotype. The chain combines TRBV5-6 with TRBJ1-5; the match to TRBD1 covers 10 bases. The CDR3 is 16 amino acids. The junction had 12 bases not matched to a gene; V was cut back by 6 bases and J by 6 bases. The V gene's germline CDR1 is SGHDT and CDR2 YYEEEE. CDR3 amino acids: CASTLLRDRGRQPQHF. The CDR3 coding sequence is TGTGCCAGCACCCTACTCCGGGACAGGGGACGTCAGCCCCAGCATTTT.

This clonotype has a count of ten or more. This chain joins TRBV5-1 and TRBJ2-1; possibly TRBD1 or TRBD2 for D (5 bases each). V lost 0 bases and J 9 bases, leaving 13 bases between the germline ends. Germline loops: CDR1 SGHRS, CDR2 YFSETQ. The CDR3 consists of 14 residues. CDR3 bases: TGCGCCAGCAGCTTGGTAGGGGAGCAGGGTGAGCAGTTCTTC. It specifies CASSLVGEQGEQFF.

This clonotype was counted many times. The rearrangement joins TRBV6-5 to TRBJ2-5; D not certain. The CDR3 loop spans 13 amino acids. Trimming stripped 0 bases from V and 3 bases from J, with 5 bases between. The V gene's germline CDR1 is MNHEY and CDR2 SVGAGI. This CDR3 reads CASSYSLEETQYF. The CDR3 DNA reads TGTGCCAGCAGTTACTCTTTAGAAGAGACCCAGTACTTC.

This clonotype was found many times. This sequence joins TRBV10-1 and TRBJ2-7; 8 bases fit TRBD2. With V trimmed by 3 bases and J by 4 bases, 11 bases remained unmatched. Germline lookup yields CDR1 WNHNN and CDR2 SYGVQD (reference sequence). The CDR3 loop spans 16 amino acids. In DNA, the CDR3 is TGCGCCAGCAGTGAAACGCGGGGGGCAGGGATGTACGAGCAGTACTTC. It encodes CASSETRGAGMYEQYF.

The rearrangement links TRBV12-3 or TRBV12-4 to TRBJ2-1, with TRBD2 matching 11 bases. V dropped 2 bases and J dropped 5; count of bases not matched to a gene: 5. This CDR3 is built from 16 residues. CDR3 sequence reads: CASSLRLAGLHNEQFF. The CDR3 bases are TGTGCCAGCAGTTTAAGACTAGCGGGACTTCACAATGAGCAGTTCTTC.

This clonotype was picked up many times. The V call is TRBV5-1, the J call TRBJ2-5; 11 bases agree with TRBD2. With V trimmed by 0 bases and J by 4 bases, 5 bases remained unmatched. In germline, CDR1 is SGHRS, CDR2 YFSETQ. The CDR3 has 16 amino acids. The CDR3 sequence: CASSLELAGVGETQYF. In DNA form, the CDR3 reads TGCGCCAGCAGCTTGGAACTAGCGGGAGTGGGAGAGACCCAGTACTTC.

The J gene is TRBJ1-2, the V gene TRBV5-5; D is uncertain. The CDR3 totals 13 residues. Germline assignment: CDR1 SGHKS and CDR2 YYEKEE (reference sequence). Trimming took off 2 bases at V and 1 base at J, with 6 bases between the two ends. The CDR3 region is CASSLLNNYGYTF. Here the CDR3 DNA reads TGTGCCAGCAGCTTACTAAATAACTATGGCTACACCTTC.

The table lists this clonotype with a count of one. The chain recombines TRBV7-6 with TRBJ2-1, with unresolved D. This CDR3 region has 17 residues. The V end lost 0 bases, the J end lost 4 bases, and 16 bases lay between the germline ends. The V gene's germline CDR1 is SGHVS and CDR2 FNYEAQ. The CDR3 region is CASSLASSPVGYNEQFF. The CDR3, as DNA: TGTGCCAGCAGCTTAGCTTCCTCCCCCGTCGGGTACAATGAGCAGTTCTTC.

This clonotype was observed many times. The chain recombines TRBV7-9 with TRBJ1-1; D is unclear. The CDR3 is made up of 13 amino acids. Trimming stripped 4 bases from V and 1 base from J, with 7 bases between. The germline gives CDR1 SEHNR, CDR2 FQNEAQ (reference sequence). In nucleotides, the CDR3 is TGTGCCAGCAGCTCTACAGAGAACACTGAAGCTTTCTTT. It codes for CASSSTENTEAFF.

This clonotype was observed at least ten times. The J gene is TRBJ2-1, the V gene TRBV12-3 or TRBV12-4; unclear D gene. The CDR3 runs 12 residues. The V end lost 6 bases, the J end lost 8 bases, and 11 bases lay between the germline ends. The CDR3 loop is CASRDTRDEQFF. CDR3 DNA: TGTGCCAGCAGAGACACCCGCGATGAGCAGTTCTTC.

This clonotype was seen ten or more times. The chain couples TRBV18 to TRBJ2-3; TRBD2 matches 11 bases. The CDR3 has 17 amino acids. CDR1 is KGHSH and CDR2 is LQKENI in the germline V gene. The V and J ends lost 2 bases and 4 bases, in that order; junction bases with no gene match: 8. CDR3 amino acids: CASSPTILAGVADTQYF. In DNA form, the CDR3 reads TGTGCCAGCTCACCAACAATACTAGCGGGAGTGGCAGATACGCAGTATTTT.

This clonotype appeared many times. The chain combines TRBV5-1 with TRBJ1-1; 7 nucleotides align to TRBD1. With V trimmed by 4 bases and J by 0 bases, 6 bases remained unmatched. Germline values: CDR1 SGHRS, CDR2 YFSETQ. The CDR3 sequence is 15 residues long. The CDR3 is CASSIDRDLNTEAFF. The DNA for the CDR3 is TGCGCCAGCAGCATAGACAGGGATCTGAACACTGAAGCTTTCTTT.

Ten or more counts support this clonotype. V is TRBV6-5 and J is TRBJ2-1; D is tentatively TRBD1 or TRBD2 (5 bases each). Germline CDR1 is MNHEY and CDR2 is SVGAGI. V lost 7 bases to trimming and J lost 4 bases, with 11 bases between them. The CDR3 is 13 residues long. The CDR3 loop reads CASKRGVYNEQFF. DNA for the CDR3: TGTGCCAGCAAACGAGGGGTTTACAATGAGCAGTTCTTC.

This clonotype appeared many times. The CDR3, as DNA: TGTGCCAGCAGTTCGCCCTTTGGTACGGGGCCCTACGAGCAGTACTTC. It yields the protein CASSSPFGTGPYEQYF. This sequence joins TRBV27 and TRBJ2-7, with D perhaps matching TRBD1 or TRBD2 (5 bases each). This CDR3 is built from 16 residues. V lost 4 bases and J lost 2, with 18 bases in between. Per germline, CDR1 MNHEY and CDR2 SMNVEV (reference sequence).